The rows below give T cell receptor beta chains drawn from one sample of a study of T cell changes during pregnancy in multiple sclerosis. Assay: immunoSEQ multiplex PCR; the TCRdb copy retains only in-frame clones and omits some. Seen here are fewer than 50,000 clones, 94% observed once, and the top ten hold roughly 8.1%. This material consisted of CD8+ T cells from peripheral blood mononuclear cells, taken in the third trimester of pregnancy. These receptors were taken from a female donor with multiple sclerosis, enrolled in a pregnancy study. CDR3s include the opening cysteine and the closing phenylalanine or tryptophan. D genes are given only for firm matches. Rows give clone size only sometimes, using once, few, many, or a class for an expanded clone.

V gene	clone size	D gene	J gene	CDR3 protein	CDR3 DNA
TRBV5-4	NA	TRBD1	TRBJ2-3	CASSLQGALTDTQYF	TGTGCCAGCAGCTTACAGGGGGCGTTGACAGATACGCAGTATTTT
TRBV10-3	once	TRBD2	TRBJ2-7	CATVTSSGSSYEQYF	TGTGCCACCGTGACCTCTAGCGGGTCCTCCTACGAGCAGTACTTC
TRBV13	few	NA	TRBJ1-2	CASSLGSGGYGYTF	TGTGCCAGCAGCTTAGGTAGCGGAGGCTATGGCTACACCTTC
TRBV19	NA	NA	TRBJ2-1	CASSAAASSYNEQFF	TGTGCCAGTAGTGCAGCAGCGAGCTCCTACAATGAGCAGTTCTTC
TRBV4-1	NA	TRBD2	TRBJ2-7	CASSQGIGDYEWQYF	TGCGCCAGCAGCCAAGGAATAGGGGACTACGAGTGGCAGTACTTC
TRBV28	NA	NA	TRBJ2-7	CASSLTGRDGAYEQYF	TGTGCCAGCAGTTTAACCGGGCGGGACGGAGCCTACGAGCAGTACTTC
TRBV28	NA	TRBD1	TRBJ2-5	CASSHYRGTAQETQYF	TGTGCCAGCAGTCACTACAGGGGGACCGCACAAGAGACCCAGTACTTC
TRBV11-2	NA	NA	TRBJ2-3	CASSLERMRRLADTQYF	TGTGCCAGCAGCTTAGAGCGGATGAGAAGACTGGCAGATACGCAGTATTTT
TRBV5-8	NA	NA	TRBJ1-5	CASSWGVRAGQPQHF	TGTGCCAGCAGCTGGGGGGTCCGGGCAGGCCAGCCCCAGCATTTT
TRBV7-2	few	TRBD2	TRBJ2-5	CASSPSGIQETQYF	TGTGCCAGCAGCCCTAGCGGGATCCAAGAGACCCAGTACTTC
TRBV2	NA	NA	TRBJ2-1	CASSEANSVNEQFF	TGTGCCAGCAGTGAAGCGAACTCTGTTAATGAGCAGTTCTTC